This TCR beta chain is drawn from a study of response to subunit inactivated influenza vaccine. General study findings and limits: The authors put forward the suggestion that each seasonal influenza vaccination may bring in only a limited number of new T cells.

TCRdb processed the RT-PCR reads anew with MiXCR; each CDR3 protein has one entry. The sample lists about 800,000 distinct CDR3 sequences, 21% occurring once. Per germline, CDR1 ENHRY and CDR2 SYGVKD. Losses at the gene ends were 3 bases for V and 4 bases for J; bases not matched to a gene: 4. This CDR3 is 15 amino acids long. Concerning this clonotype: What it binds is not known.

This TCR was recovered from a man aged 45-65 years who received an inactivated influenza vaccine. Sequenced material: PBMCs from blood, taken more than 4 days after vaccination. The chain carries TRBV10-3 and TRBJ2-3, with 10 bases matching TRBD2. The CDR3 sequence is CAISDSGGISDTQYF. The CDR3 DNA reads TGTGCCATCAGTGATAGCGGGGGGATTTCAGATACGCAGTATTTT.